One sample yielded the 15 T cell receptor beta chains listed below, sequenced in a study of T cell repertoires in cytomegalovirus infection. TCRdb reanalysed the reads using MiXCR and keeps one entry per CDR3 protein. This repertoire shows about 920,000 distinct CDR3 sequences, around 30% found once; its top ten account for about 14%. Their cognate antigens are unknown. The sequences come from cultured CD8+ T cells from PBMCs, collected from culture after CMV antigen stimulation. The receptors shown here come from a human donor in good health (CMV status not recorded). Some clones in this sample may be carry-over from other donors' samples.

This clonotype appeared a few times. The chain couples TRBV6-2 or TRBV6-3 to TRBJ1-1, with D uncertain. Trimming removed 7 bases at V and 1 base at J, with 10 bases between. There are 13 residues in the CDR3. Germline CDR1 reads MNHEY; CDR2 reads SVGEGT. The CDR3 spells CASTIHPNTEAFF. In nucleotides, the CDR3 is TGTGCCAGCACCATACACCCGAACACTGAAGCTTTCTTT.

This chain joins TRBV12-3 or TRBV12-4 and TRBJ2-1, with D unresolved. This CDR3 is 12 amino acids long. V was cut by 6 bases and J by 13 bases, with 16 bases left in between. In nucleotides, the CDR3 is TGTGCCAGCAGAAGTGGAGTCGGACCCCAGTTCTTC. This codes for CASRSGVGPQFF.

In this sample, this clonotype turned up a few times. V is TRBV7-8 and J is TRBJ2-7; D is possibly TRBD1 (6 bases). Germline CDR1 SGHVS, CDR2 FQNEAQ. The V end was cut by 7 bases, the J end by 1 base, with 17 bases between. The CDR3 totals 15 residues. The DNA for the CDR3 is TGTGCCAGCATACAGGGTGGCAGGGGATCCTACGAGCAGTACTTC. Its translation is CASIQGGRGSYEQYF. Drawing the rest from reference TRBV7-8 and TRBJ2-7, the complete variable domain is GAGVSQSPRYKVAKRGQDVALRCDPISGHVSLFWYQQALGQGPEFLTYFQNEAQLDKSGLPSDRFFAERPEGSVSTLKIQRTQQEDSAVYLCASIQGGRGSYEQYFGPGTRLTVT.

CDR3 sequence: CASSQARGGNQPQHF. The CDR3 DNA is TGTGCCAGCAGCCAAGCCAGGGGGGGCAATCAGCCCCAGCATTTT. V and J are TRBV4-2 and TRBJ1-5, with 7 bases matching TRBD1. The CDR3 is made up of 15 amino acids. After removal of 1 base from V and 2 bases from J, the junction contained 2 bases not matched to a gene. Germline V gives CDR1 LGHNA, CDR2 YNFKEQ.

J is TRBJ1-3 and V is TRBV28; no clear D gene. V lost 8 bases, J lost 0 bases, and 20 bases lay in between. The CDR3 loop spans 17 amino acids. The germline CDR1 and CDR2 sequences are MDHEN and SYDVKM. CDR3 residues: CASSLGMFYLSGNTIYF. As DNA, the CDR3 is TGTGCCAGCTCGTTAGGGATGTTTTATCTCTCTGGAAACACCATATATTTT.

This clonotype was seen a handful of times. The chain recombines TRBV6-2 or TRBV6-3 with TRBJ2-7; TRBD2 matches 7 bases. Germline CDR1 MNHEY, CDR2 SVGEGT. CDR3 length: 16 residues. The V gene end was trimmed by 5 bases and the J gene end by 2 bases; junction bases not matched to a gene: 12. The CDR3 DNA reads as TGTGCCAGCAGTCTTATGGCCGCGGGGGTAACCTACGAGCAGTACGTC. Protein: CASSLMAAGVTYEQYV.

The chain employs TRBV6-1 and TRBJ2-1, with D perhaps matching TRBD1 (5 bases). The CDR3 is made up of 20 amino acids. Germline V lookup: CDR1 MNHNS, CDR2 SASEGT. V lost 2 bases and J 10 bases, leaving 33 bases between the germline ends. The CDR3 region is CASSENPYSSEEKGVGEQFF. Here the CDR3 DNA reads TGTGCCAGCAGTGAAAATCCGTATAGCTCTGAAGAAAAAGGGGTTGGAGAGCAGTTCTTC.

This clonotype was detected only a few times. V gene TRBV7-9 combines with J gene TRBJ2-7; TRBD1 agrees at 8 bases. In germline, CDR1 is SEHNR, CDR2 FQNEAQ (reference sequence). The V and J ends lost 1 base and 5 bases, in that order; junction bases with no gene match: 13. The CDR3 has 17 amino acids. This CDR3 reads CASSLGDRLRAVDEQYF. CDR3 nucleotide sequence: TGTGCCAGCAGCTTAGGGGACAGGCTACGCGCGGTGGACGAGCAGTACTTC. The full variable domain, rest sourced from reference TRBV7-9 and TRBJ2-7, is DTGVSQNPRHKITKRGQNVTFRCDPISEHNRLYWYRQTLGQGPEFLTYFQNEAQLEKSRLLSDRFSAERPKGSFSTLEIQRTEQGDSAMYLCASSLGDRLRAVDEQYFGPGTRLTVT.

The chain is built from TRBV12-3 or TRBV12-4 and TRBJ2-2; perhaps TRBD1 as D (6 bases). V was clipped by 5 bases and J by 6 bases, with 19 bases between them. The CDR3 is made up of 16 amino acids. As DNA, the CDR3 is TGTGCCAGCAGTATAAGGGGAGACAGGATCCCCGGGGAGCTGTTTTTT. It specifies CASSIRGDRIPGELFF.

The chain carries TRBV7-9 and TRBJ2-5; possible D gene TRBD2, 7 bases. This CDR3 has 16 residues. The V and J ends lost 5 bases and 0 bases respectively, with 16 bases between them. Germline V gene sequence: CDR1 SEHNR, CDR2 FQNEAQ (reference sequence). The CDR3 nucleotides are TGTGCCAGCAGCCCAGGGGAGGGGAAGGACCAAGAGACCCAGTACTTC. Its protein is CASSPGEGKDQETQYF.

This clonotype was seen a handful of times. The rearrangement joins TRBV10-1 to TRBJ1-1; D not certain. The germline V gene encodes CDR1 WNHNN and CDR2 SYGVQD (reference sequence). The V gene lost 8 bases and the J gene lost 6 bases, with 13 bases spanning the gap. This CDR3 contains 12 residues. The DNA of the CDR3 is TGCGCCAGCGCTGGGCCCGAACCTGAAGCTTTCTTT. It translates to CASAGPEPEAFF.

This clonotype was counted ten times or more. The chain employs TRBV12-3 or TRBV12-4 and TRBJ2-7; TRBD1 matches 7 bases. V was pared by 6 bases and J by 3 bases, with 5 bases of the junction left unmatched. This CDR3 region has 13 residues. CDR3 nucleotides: TGTGCCAGCAGCCGGGGACAGAACTACGAGCAGTACGTC. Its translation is CASSRGQNYEQYV.

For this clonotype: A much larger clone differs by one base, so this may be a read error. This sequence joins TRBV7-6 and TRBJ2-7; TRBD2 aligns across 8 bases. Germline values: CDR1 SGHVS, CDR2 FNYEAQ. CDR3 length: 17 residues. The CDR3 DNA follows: TGTGCCAACAGCTTAGCGGGGCCAGCGGTAAACTCCTACGAGCAGTACTTC. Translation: CANSLAGPAVNSYEQYF.

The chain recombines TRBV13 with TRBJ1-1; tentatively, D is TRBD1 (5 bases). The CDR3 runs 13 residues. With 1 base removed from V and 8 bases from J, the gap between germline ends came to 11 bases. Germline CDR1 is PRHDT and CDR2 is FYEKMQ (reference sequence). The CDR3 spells CASSLAEQAEAFF. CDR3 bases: TGTGCCAGCAGCTTAGCCGAACAGGCGGAAGCTTTCTTT.

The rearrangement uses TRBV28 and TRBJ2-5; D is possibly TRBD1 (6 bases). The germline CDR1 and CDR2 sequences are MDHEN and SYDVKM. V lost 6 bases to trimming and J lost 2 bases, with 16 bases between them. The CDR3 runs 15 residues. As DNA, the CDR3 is TGTGCCAGCAGCAGACAGGTATTGGGGCAAGAGACCCAGTACTTC. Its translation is CASSRQVLGQETQYF.